This TCR beta chain was observed in a study of blood T cell repertoires in COVID-19. Whole-study context: PBMCs, B-cell-depleted T cells, or T cells were the source of the cDNA or gDNA that made up the material.

Methods used by the authors: Cell counts per sample came from amplifying reference gene primers. Sequencing used immunoSEQ multiplex PCR; TCRdb keeps in-frame clones, though not all of them. D and trimming were read from the DNA, whereas the V and J calls and clone size are those reported in that table. The sample contains about 160,000 clones, less than 85% of which appear only once. Enrollees, about 18 to 90 years old, lived in 24 US areas. Cohort 3 donors counted as recovered after two negative PCRs, clearance, or resolved symptoms. The clonotype was recovered from a man aged 55 to 69 who had recovered from COVID-19. The sequencing sample was made of PBMCs or T cells enriched from blood (not recorded which).

CDR3 coding DNA: TGCGCCAGCAGTCAATTTAAGGGGGACAGGGGGCGCGCAAAACTGTTTTTT. Translated: CASSQFKGDRGRAKLFF. The chain has TRBV23-1 and TRBJ1-4, with 12 bases identical to TRBD1. TRBV23-1 is known as an ORF, though its function is uncertain. The CDR3 extends over 17 amino acids. The V segment lost 1 base and the J segment 10 bases; nucleotides outside the gene matches: 10.